This T cell receptor beta chain stems from a study of CD8+CD57+ T cells in acquired aplastic anemia. Study-wide background: DNA recovered from sorted CD4+ and CD8+ cells had a mean of approximately 3.2 ug. Whole-study findings and limits: Comparison of patients with controls identified 25 to 35 shared CD8+ CDR3 sequences.

It was patients with CD8+CD57+ cell expansion by flow cytometry who were chosen for sequencing. Profiling of TCR beta VDJ combinations and CDR3 sequences used genomic DNA as template. TCRdb re-derived calls from the reads in MiXCR, one entry per CDR3 protein. The sample includes 130,000 or so distinct CDR3 sequences, 45% to 60% of them seen just once. V lost 3 bases to trimming and J lost 3 bases; unmatched junction nucleotides: 6. This CDR3 has 15 residues. The germline V gene encodes CDR1 SGHVS and CDR2 FNYEAQ. To note about this clonotype: Its antigen is unidentified.

This clonotype was sampled from a human donor with aplastic anemia. The chain carries TRBV7-6 and TRBJ2-5, with 8 bases fitting TRBD1. The sample comprised sorted CD4+, CD8+, or CD8+CD57+ T cells (not recorded which) from PBMCs. CDR3: CASSFPSTGEETQYF. The CDR3 nucleotides read TGTGCCAGCAGCTTTCCCTCGACAGGGGAAGAGACCCAGTACTTC.